This paragraph reports one T cell receptor (beta chain). This specimen belongs to a study of blood T cell repertoires in COVID-19. On the study more broadly: Italy, Spain and the United States were the sources of the convalescent and acute COVID-19 samples. The cDNA or gDNA used as material had been derived from T cells, B-cell-depleted T cells, or PBMCs.

This CDR3 contains 16 residues. Germline loops: CDR1 MNHNY, CDR2 SVGAGI (reference sequence). Trimming cost V 4 bases and J 0 bases; bases outside gene matches: 3. Authors' analysis steps: For nucleated cells, counts were estimated from reference gene primer amplification. TCRdb's copy holds only in-frame clones and misses some; the assay was immunoSEQ multiplex PCR. V, J and clone size are taken as reported in that table, and D and trimming were inferred from the DNA itself. The sample has 250,000 to 300,000 clones, more than 70% seen once. Material for sequencing was peripheral blood. The sequence came from a woman aged 40 to 50 who had recovered from COVID-19. The chain uses TRBV6-6 and TRBJ1-5; 10 bases agree with TRBD1. CDR3 in DNA: TGTGCCAGCAGTTTGCGGGACAGGGGTAGCAATCAGCCCCAGCATTTT. Protein sequence: CASSLRDRGSNQPQHF.